The clone carrying this T cell receptor (beta chain) has only one observation. The antigen remains undetermined. Some clones are missing from TCRdb's copy, which holds only in-frame ones; the method was immunoSEQ multiplex PCR. The table lists nearly 25,000 clones, around 85% of them singletons, with more than 3.5% in the top ten. This record belongs to a study of blood T cell dynamics during melanoma immunotherapy. Turning to the study itself: First-line therapy was either pembrolizumab or nivolumab with ipilimumab for metastatic melanoma.

Study-level results: Whether repertoire-driving clones were melanoma-specific could not be determined.

Specified time point: pre-treatment baseline. Patients with prior systemic cancer treatment, concomitant immunosuppressants, or other active malignancies were excluded. V shed 0 bases and J shed 9 bases, with 5 bases lying between them. The germline gives CDR1 KGHSH, CDR2 LQKENI. This CDR3 has 11 residues. The sample here was blood, taken from a patient treated with checkpoint blockade. The TCR comes from a human donor with melanoma. The V and J genes are TRBV18 and TRBJ1-1; no firm D call. In DNA form, the CDR3 reads TGTGCCAGCTCACCACCAGGGCAAGCTTTCTTT. This translates into CASSPPGQAFF.